This TCR beta chain was identified in a study of T cells in Graves' hyperthyroidism and ophthalmopathy (dated by TCRdb to about 2019). Study-level background: Peripheral blood was collected at initial diagnosis, before any treatment. To identify distinguishing TCR V-J signatures, a discovery cohort of about a hundred patients was used, comprising 43 with Graves' ophthalmopathy and around 60 with stable Graves' hyperthyroidism. According to the paper, TCR Vbeta CDR3 sequencing was carried out on 135 peripheral blood samples, which came from around 43 ophthalmopathy, 75 to 80 hyperthyroidism and roughly 17 progressor patients. The 100 discovery patients were divided at random into training and test sets in a 7:3 ratio. Thyroid tissue and blood T-cell repertoires from about six Graves' hyperthyroidism patients were also compared in the study. After blood sampling, hyperthyroidism patients were treated with methimazole at a starting dose of 30 mg daily, and ophthalmopathy patients were treated with high-dose intravenous methylprednisolone. An independent validation cohort of around 20 hyperthyroidism patients and roughly 16 patients who later progressed to ophthalmopathy tested prospective prediction of ophthalmopathy. The study at large found these results: Sample size was not statistically predetermined, and blinding of investigators to group allocation was not performed. Blood samples also contained most of the expanded thyroid clonotypes (frequency above 0.001), which suggests that blood repertoires may reflect thyroid immune responses. In validation, progression to ophthalmopathy was predicted by the model with roughly 69% sensitivity and 72% to 80% specificity, a median of roughly 6.4 months before onset. A 13 V-J signature model separated ophthalmopathy from stable hyperthyroidism, with just over 85% sensitivity and roughly 82% specificity in cross-validation and 80%/75% in testing.

This clonotype was detected many times. Its antigen has not been determined. Base qualities are not provided; no much larger clone lies one nucleotide away. TCR beta CDR3 regions were amplified from RNA transcripts. A first-round RT-PCR of the TCR CDR3 used the HTBI primer set with the Qiagen OneStep RT-PCR kit. The libraries were constructed in a second round of multiplex PCR and then size-selected and purified. The libraries were sequenced on an Illumina HiSeq2000 using paired-end 100 bp reads. The original pipeline was this. Raw data were processed with SOAPnuke, discarding reads with adapters, uncalled bases, mean Phred below 15, or no exact constant-primer or identifier match. High-quality paired reads were merged with COPE v1.2.5, and unique nucleotide sequences were defined as clonotypes. MiTCR v1.1 was used to align the clonotypes against IMGT TRBV, TRBD and TRBJ reference segments. The analysis included only V-J combinations with a frequency above 0.0001, which together covered around 99% of the repertoires. The TCS score was defined as F50 (clonal expansion) divided by E x V (chaos), with BLOSUM62-based TCRdist calculated between CDR3 peptides within each V-J. Welch's t-statistics and random forest reduced around 550 V-J features to about 13, which were used in a naive Bayes classifier (R e1071). TCRdb itself trimmed the public reads at Q25 with fastp, ran MiXCR and retained productive beta chains. Each CDR3 protein gets just one entry, which takes the most common genes and DNA from the rows behind it. These V and J calls rely on TCRdb rather than the paper's analysis. The sample table lists approximately 300,000 distinct CDR3 sequences, 15% to 20% of them with a count of one. The top ten constitute roughly 53% of the sample.

Moderately to severely active disease, a Clinical Activity Score of at least 3, a NOSPECS grade of at least 4, and a duration under 3 months were present in ophthalmopathy patients. Any patient with an uncontrolled infection, another autoimmune disease, pregnancy or lactation was excluded. Diagnoses relied on clinical symptoms, serum thyroxine and TRAb, thyroid ultrasound and orbital computed tomography. PBMCs were separated from around 9.1 ml of fresh peripheral blood using Ficoll-Paque density gradient centrifugation. Total RNA was extracted using Trizol reagent, and RNA quality was assessed on an Agilent 2100 Bioanalyzer. The source material was blood. The source of this sequence is a woman aged 60-70 years with Graves' ophthalmopathy.

The CDR3 protein is CASSEAQGYDSPLHF. The nucleotides read TGTGCCAGCAGTGAAGCGCAGGGGTATGATTCACCCCTCCACTTT. In this chain, TRBV2 is recombined with TRBJ1-6; a weak D assignment points to TRBD1 (6 bases agree). The CDR3 runs 15 residues from the cysteine to the phenylalanine. The read is trimmed to its CDR3 DNA, 45 bases read in frame from base 1. Looking up the germline V gene yields CDR1 SNHLY and CDR2 FYNNEI. Between the V and J ends, shortened by 0 bases and 8 bases respectively, the junction contains 11 bases.